This T cell receptor beta chain was documented in a study of blood T cell repertoires in COVID-19. About the research overall: Some COVID-19 samples were acute and others convalescent; all came from the United States, Italy and Spain. PBMCs, B-cell-depleted T cells, or T cells were the source of the cDNA or gDNA that made up the material.

In the source study's methods: Reference gene primer amplification gave nucleated cell count estimates. The repertoire was sequenced with immunoSEQ multiplex PCR; TCRdb's copy has only in-frame clones and lacks some. Clonal size and the V and J genes are those of that table, whereas D and trimming came from the DNA. The table records around 70,000 clones, around 86% of them present only once. The sequence was obtained from an elderly woman with active or convalescent COVID-19. Sequencing input: peripheral blood.

The CDR3 loop reads CASSLVAGGQPQHF. CDR3 nucleotides: TGTGCCAGCAGCTTGGTGGCAGGGGGTCAGCCCCAGCATTTT. V is TRBV5-5 and J is TRBJ1-5; 7 nucleotides match TRBD1. The germline gives CDR1 SGHKS, CDR2 YYEKEE (reference sequence). The CDR3 is made up of 14 amino acids. Trimming removed 0 bases from V and 6 bases from J; junction bases left unmatched: 3.